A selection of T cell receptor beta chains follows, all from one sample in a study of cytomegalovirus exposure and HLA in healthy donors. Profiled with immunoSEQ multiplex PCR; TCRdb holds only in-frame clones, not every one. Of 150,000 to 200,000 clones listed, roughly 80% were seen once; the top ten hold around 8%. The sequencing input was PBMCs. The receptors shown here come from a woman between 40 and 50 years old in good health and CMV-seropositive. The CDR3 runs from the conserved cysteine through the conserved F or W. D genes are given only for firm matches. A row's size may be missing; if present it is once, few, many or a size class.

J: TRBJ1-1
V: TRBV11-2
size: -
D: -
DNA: TGTGCCAGCAGCGCAGGGGCCTCGAACACTGAAGCTTTCTTT
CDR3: CASSAGASNTEAFF

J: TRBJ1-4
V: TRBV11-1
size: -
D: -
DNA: TGTGCCAGCAGCCGACTCACAACTAATGAAAAACTGTTTTTT
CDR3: CASSRLTTNEKLFF

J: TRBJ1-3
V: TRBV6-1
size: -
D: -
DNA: TGTGCCAGCAGTGAAGGACTTCTCTCTGGAAACACCATATATTTT
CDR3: CASSEGLLSGNTIYF

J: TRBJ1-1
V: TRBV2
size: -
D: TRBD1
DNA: TGTGCCAGCAGTGGTCAGGGGGCAGTGGGGAACACTGAAGCTTTCTTT
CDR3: CASSGQGAVGNTEAFF

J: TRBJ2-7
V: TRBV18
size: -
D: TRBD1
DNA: TGTGCCAGCTTCCCCGGGACAGGGGTACACGAGCAGTACTTC
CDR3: CASFPGTGVHEQYF

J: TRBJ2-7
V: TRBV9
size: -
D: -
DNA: TGTGCCAGCAGCATTAGATGGGAGAGTTACGAGCAGTACTTC
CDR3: CASSIRWESYEQYF

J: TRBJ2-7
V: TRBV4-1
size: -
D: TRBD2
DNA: TGCGCCAGCAGCCGGAGTACTAGCGGGAGACGCGAGCAGTACTTC
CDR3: CASSRSTSGRREQYF

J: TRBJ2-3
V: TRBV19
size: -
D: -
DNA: TGTGCCAGTAGTGCGACTAGTTATACGCAGTATTTT
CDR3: CASSATSYTQYF

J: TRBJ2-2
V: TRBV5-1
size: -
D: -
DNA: TGCGCCAGCAGCTTGTTTACAGGGAACACCGGGGAGCTGTTTTTT
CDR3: CASSLFTGNTGELFF

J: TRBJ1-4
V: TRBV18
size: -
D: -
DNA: TGTGCCAGCTCACCACTGTCGGGGTTGGGCGCAACTAATGAAAAACTGTTTTTT
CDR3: CASSPLSGLGATNEKLFF

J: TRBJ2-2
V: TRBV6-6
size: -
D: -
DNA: TGTGCCAGCAGTGCTGGAGGGAGCACCGGGGAGCTGTTTTTT
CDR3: CASSAGGSTGELFF

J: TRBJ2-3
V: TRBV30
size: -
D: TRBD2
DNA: TGTGCCTGGAGCCCCGGGACTAGCGGGAGCCTGACAGATACGCAGTATTTT
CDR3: CAWSPGTSGSLTDTQYF

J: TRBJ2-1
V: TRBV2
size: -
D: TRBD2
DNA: TGTGCCAGAGCCCTAGCGGGGGGGAGGAATGAGCAGTTCTTC
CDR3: CARALAGGRNEQFF

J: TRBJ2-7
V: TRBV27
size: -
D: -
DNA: TGTGCCAGTCAACAGGGTACGAACTCCTACGAGCAGTACTTC
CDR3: CASQQGTNSYEQYF

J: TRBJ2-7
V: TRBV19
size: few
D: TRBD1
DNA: TGTGCCAGTAGTGCGCGACAGGGGTCCGGCTCCTACGAGCAGTACTTC
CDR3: CASSARQGSGSYEQYF

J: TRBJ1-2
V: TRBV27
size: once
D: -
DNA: TGTGCCAGCAGTTTAGGTACAGACGTTTATGGCTACACCTTC
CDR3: CASSLGTDVYGYTF

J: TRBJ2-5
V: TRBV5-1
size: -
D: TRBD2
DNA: TGCGCCAGCAGCTTCGGGGCTAGCGGAAAAGAGACCCAGTACTTC
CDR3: CASSFGASGKETQYF

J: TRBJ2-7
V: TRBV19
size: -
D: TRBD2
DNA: TGTGCCAGTAGTGTAACTAGCGGGGAACTCTACGAGCAGTACTTC
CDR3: CASSVTSGELYEQYF

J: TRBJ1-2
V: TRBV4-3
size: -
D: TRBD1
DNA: TGCGCCAGCAGCCGGGACAGAACGTTTAACTATGGCTACACCTTC
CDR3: CASSRDRTFNYGYTF

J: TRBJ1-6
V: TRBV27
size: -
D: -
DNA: TGTGCCAGCAGCCGAGAGAGGGGGAATTCACCCCTCCACTTT
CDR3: CASSRERGNSPLHF

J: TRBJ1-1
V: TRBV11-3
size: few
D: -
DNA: TGTGCCAGCAGCCCGGGGGGGGCAGGGTACACTGAAGCTTTCTTT
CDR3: CASSPGGAGYTEAFF

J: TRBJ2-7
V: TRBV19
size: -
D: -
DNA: TGTGCCAGTAGTATTTCTGTCAGCTCCTACGAGCAGTACTTC
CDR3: CASSISVSSYEQYF

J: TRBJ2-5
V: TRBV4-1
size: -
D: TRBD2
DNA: TGCGCCAGCAGCCAAGTAGTCGGGGAGGGTCGGGAGACCCAGTACTTC
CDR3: CASSQVVGEGRETQYF

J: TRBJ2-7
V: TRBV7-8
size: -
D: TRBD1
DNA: TGTGCCAGCAGCCGCGGGACAGGGACCGGACTAACCGGGAGGGAGCAGTACTTC
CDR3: CASSRGTGTGLTGREQYF

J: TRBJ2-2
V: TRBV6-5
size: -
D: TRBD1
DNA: TGTGCCAGCAGAACAACAGGGGACACCGGGGAGCTGTTTTTT
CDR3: CASRTTGDTGELFF

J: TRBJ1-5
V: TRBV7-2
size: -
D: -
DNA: TGTGCCAGCAGCACCCAGACAGCCTACCTGAGCAATCAGCCCCAGCATTTT
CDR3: CASSTQTAYLSNQPQHF

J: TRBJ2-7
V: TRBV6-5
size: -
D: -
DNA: TGTGCCAGCAGCTCGAGGAGGGGCGAGCAGTACTTC
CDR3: CASSSRRGEQYF

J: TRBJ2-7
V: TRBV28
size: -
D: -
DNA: TGTGCCAGCATTACCGGGGACTCCTACGAGCAGTACTTC
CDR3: CASITGDSYEQYF

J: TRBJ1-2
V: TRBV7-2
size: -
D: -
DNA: TGTGCCAGCAGCTTAGATCCGGGGGAAGTAGTAGGCTACACCTTC
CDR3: CASSLDPGEVVGYTF

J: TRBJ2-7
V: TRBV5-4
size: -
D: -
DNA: TGTGCCAGCAGCCCCCCGGGCGGGATAGCTTACGAGCAGTACTTC
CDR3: CASSPPGGIAYEQYF

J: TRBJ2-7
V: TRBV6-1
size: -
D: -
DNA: TGTGCCAGCAGGGCAGGGGCAGGGGCCTACGAGCAGTACTTC
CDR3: CASRAGAGAYEQYF

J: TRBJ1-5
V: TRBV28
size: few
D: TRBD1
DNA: TGTGCCAGCAGTTACCCCGGGACAGGGAGCAATCAGCCCCAGCATTTT
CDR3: CASSYPGTGSNQPQHF

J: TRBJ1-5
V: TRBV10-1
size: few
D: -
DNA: TGCGCCAGCGGACGACAGGCGGATAGCAATCAGCCCCAGCATTTT
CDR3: CASGRQADSNQPQHF

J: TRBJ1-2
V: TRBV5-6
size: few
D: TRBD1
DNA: TGTGCCAGCAGCCTAGGACAGGGCGATGGCTACACCTTC
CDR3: CASSLGQGDGYTF

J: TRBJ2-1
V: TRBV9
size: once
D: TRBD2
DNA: TGTGCCAGCGGGGGGGGGAACTCCTACAATGAGCAGTTCTTC
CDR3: CASGGGNSYNEQFF

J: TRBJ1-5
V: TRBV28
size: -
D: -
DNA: TGTGCCAGCAGTTTATTCCCGTTTACTAACGGGCCTGACGGGATCCAGCCCCAGCATTTT
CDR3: CASSLFPFTNGPDGIQPQHF

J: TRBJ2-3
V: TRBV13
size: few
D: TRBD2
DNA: TGTGCCAGCAGCTTAGTAGGGGTGGCTAGCGGAGCAGATACGCAGTATTTT
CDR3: CASSLVGVASGADTQYF

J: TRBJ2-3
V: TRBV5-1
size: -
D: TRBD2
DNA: TGCGCCAGCAGATCTGGCGGGGGTTACGGGACAGATACGCAGTATTTT
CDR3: CASRSGGGYGTDTQYF

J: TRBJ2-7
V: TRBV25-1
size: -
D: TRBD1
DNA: TGTGCCAGCAGTGGCAGACAGGGGGCTGGGGAGCAGTACTTC
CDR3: CASSGRQGAGEQYF

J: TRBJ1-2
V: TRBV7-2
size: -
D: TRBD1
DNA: TGTGCCAGCAGCTTAGCGCCTCGACAGGGACATGGCTACACCTTC
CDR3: CASSLAPRQGHGYTF

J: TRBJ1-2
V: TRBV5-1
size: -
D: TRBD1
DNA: TGCGCCAGCAGCTTGGAGCAGGGGGGCTATGGCTACACCTTC
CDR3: CASSLEQGGYGYTF

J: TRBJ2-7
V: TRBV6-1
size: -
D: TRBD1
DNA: TGTGCCAGCAGTGAATTATTAGGGACAGGGGGCGACGAGCAGTACTTC
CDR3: CASSELLGTGGDEQYF

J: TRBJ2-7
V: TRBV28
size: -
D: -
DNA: TGTGCCAGTCACCAAGGGGCCTACGAGCAGTACTTC
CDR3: CASHQGAYEQYF